The 24 T cell receptor beta chains below were found in one sample sequenced in a study of T cell responses to AZD1222 COVID-19 vaccine (dated by TCRdb to about 2021). This sample's time point label indicates: baseline before first vaccination. Receptors were amplified or captured by the immunoSEQ multiplex PCR assay. TCRdb limited this immuneACCESS table to in-frame rearrangements with V and J called. A share of clones is missing; checked studies link under half to unresolved V genes, and the rest is unexplained. This sample comprises about 130,000 clones, around nine tenths of them detected only once. The top ten constitute over 3% of the sample. Material: peripheral blood, obtained on day 0 of AZD1222 vaccination. These receptors originate from an adult in good health.

The J gene is TRBJ2-5, the V gene TRBV2, with D tentatively TRBD1 (6 bases). CDR1 and CDR2 (germline): SNHLY, FYNNEI. V was cut by 7 bases and J by 1 base, with 10 bases left in between. The CDR3 totals 13 residues. The chain's CDR3 is CASTMGAQETQYF. CDR3 bases: TGTGCCAGCACCATGGGGGCCCAAGAGACCCAGTACTTC.

V and J are TRBV11-2 and TRBJ1-4; D may be TRBD1 (5 bases). The germline V gene has CDR1 SGHAT and CDR2 FQNNGV. This CDR3 contains 15 residues. The V gene lost 2 bases and the J gene lost 7 bases, with 14 bases spanning the gap. In nucleotides, the CDR3 is TGTGCCAGCAGCTTAACATTGGTCAGGGTTGAAAAACTGTTTTTT. Its protein product is CASSLTLVRVEKLFF.

CDR3 coding DNA: TGTGCCAGCAGTTTAGCAGGGGGCGGAAACACCATATATTTT. Translated, it gives CASSLAGGGNTIYF. This chain joins TRBV27 and TRBJ1-3, with 8 nucleotides matching TRBD1. The V segment lost 2 bases and the J segment 4 bases; nucleotides outside the gene matches: 1. CDR1 and CDR2 from the germline V gene are MNHEY and SMNVEV (reference sequence). There are 14 residues in the CDR3.

The chain recombines TRBV6-5 with TRBJ2-2, with 10 bases aligning to TRBD1. Germline assignment: CDR1 MNHEY and CDR2 SVGAGI. The V segment lost 5 bases and the J segment 4 bases; nucleotides outside the gene matches: 4. The CDR3 extends over 15 amino acids. The CDR3 here is CASSRDRGLTGELFF. The CDR3 DNA reads TGTGCCAGCAGTCGCGACAGGGGGCTCACCGGGGAGCTGTTTTTT.

CDR3 nucleotide sequence: TGTGCCAGCTCGGAGGAGACAGATACGCAGTATTTT. It translates to CASSEETDTQYF. V is TRBV2 and J is TRBJ2-3; weak D call: TRBD2 (5 bases). This CDR3 contains 12 residues. V was pared by 8 bases and J by 3 bases, with 9 bases between. Germline CDR1 reads SNHLY; CDR2 reads FYNNEI.

The chain couples TRBV7-2 to TRBJ2-7, with a tentative D call TRBD2 (6 bases). Germline assignment: CDR1 SGHTA and CDR2 FQGNSA. Trimming removed 5 bases from V and 3 bases from J, with 14 bases in between. This CDR3 has 14 residues. The CDR3 loop reads CASSPGTPRYEQYF. CDR3 nucleotide sequence: TGTGCCAGCAGCCCCGGGACTCCCCGCTACGAGCAGTACTTC.

V gene TRBV28 combines with J gene TRBJ2-7; 7 bases align to TRBD1. J gave up 2 bases and V 5 bases, and 6 bases lay outside the gene matches. CDR1 and CDR2 from the germline V gene are MDHEN and SYDVKM. The CDR3 has 14 residues. The CDR3 coding sequence is TGTGCCAGCAGTGAGGTAGGGGGCCCCTACGAGCAGTACTTC. This sequence encodes CASSEVGGPYEQYF.

The J gene is TRBJ2-1, the V gene TRBV30; 7 bases line up with TRBD2. With V trimmed by 5 bases and J by 0 bases, 7 bases remained unmatched. The germline gives CDR1 GTSNPN, CDR2 SVGIG (reference sequence). CDR3 length: 15 residues. The CDR3 here is CAWSWGGSSYNEQFF. The CDR3 DNA reads as TGTGCCTGGTCATGGGGGGGGAGCTCCTACAATGAGCAGTTCTTC.

The chain combines TRBV19 with TRBJ2-5, with 8 bases aligning to TRBD2. CDR1 is LNHDA, CDR2 SQIVND, per germline (reference sequence). Unmatched junction bases numbered 10, after V lost 5 bases and J lost 5 bases. This CDR3 region has 15 residues. Written as DNA, the CDR3 is TGTGCCAGTAGTTTCACTAGCGGAGCAATGGAGACCCAGTACTTC. Translating gives CASSFTSGAMETQYF. The variable domain in full, completed from reference TRBV19 and TRBJ2-5, reads DGGITQSPKYLFRKEGQNVTLSCEQNLNHDAMYWYRQDPGQGLRLIYYSQIVNDFQKGDIAEGYSVSREKKESFPLTVTSAQKNPTAFYLCASSFTSGAMETQYFGPGTRLLVL.

This chain connects TRBV5-1 to TRBJ1-4, with TRBD1 matching over 8 bases. Trimming at V came to 7 bases and at J to 3 bases, leaving 8 bases not matched to a gene. The CDR3 consists of 15 residues. CDR1 and CDR2 from the germline V gene are SGHRS and YFSETQ. The CDR3 here is CASGHTGGPNEKLFF. The CDR3 DNA is TGCGCCAGCGGACATACAGGGGGACCTAATGAAAAACTGTTTTTT.

This chain uses TRBV2 with TRBJ1-5; D is unclear. Germline CDR1 is SNHLY and CDR2 is FYNNEI. This CDR3 has 11 residues. Trimming cost V 8 bases and J 4 bases, with 6 bases left between them. The CDR3 protein is CASGDNQPQHF. The CDR3 coding sequence is TGTGCCAGCGGAGATAATCAGCCCCAGCATTTT.

The chain combines TRBV7-8 with TRBJ2-5; 9 nucleotides line up with TRBD2. Looked up from germline, CDR1 is SGHVS and CDR2 is FQNEAQ. This CDR3 is built from 14 residues. The trim removed 5 bases at V and 5 bases at J, leaving 6 bases unmatched. The CDR3 nucleotides are TGTGCCAGCAGCCGAGCGGGAGGTACGGAGACCCAGTACTTC. It specifies CASSRAGGTETQYF. Combining the CDR3 with reference TRBV7-8 and TRBJ2-5 gives the whole variable domain GAGVSQSPRYKVAKRGQDVALRCDPISGHVSLFWYQQALGQGPEFLTYFQNEAQLDKSGLPSDRFFAERPEGSVSTLKIQRTQQEDSAVYLCASSRAGGTETQYFGPGTRLLVL.

The count of this clone is one. The rearrangement links TRBV28 to TRBJ1-2; D unclear. In germline, CDR1 is MDHEN, CDR2 SYDVKM. V was pared by 8 bases and J by 3 bases, with 31 bases between. The CDR3 length is 19 residues. The chain's CDR3 is CASASIEGRPRSSHYGYTF. CDR3 coding DNA: TGTGCCAGCGCCAGCATAGAAGGGCGACCGCGAAGTTCCCACTATGGCTACACCTTC.

This clone came up a few times. The gene calls are TRBV10-3 and TRBJ2-1; 7 bases map to TRBD2. Per germline, CDR1 ENHRY and CDR2 SYGVKD. CDR3 size: 15 residues. V lost 3 bases and J lost 7; bases outside the gene matches: 9. This CDR3 is CAISDFAGVRNEQFF. As DNA, the CDR3 is TGTGCCATCAGTGACTTTGCGGGAGTCAGGAATGAGCAGTTCTTC.

J is TRBJ1-1 and V is TRBV6-4; possible D gene TRBD1, 5 bases. CDR3 length equals 14 residues. Germline V gene data show CDR1 as MRHNA and CDR2 as SNTAGT. Trimming shortened V by 6 bases and J by 6 bases, and 17 bases separated the two germline ends. In DNA, the CDR3 is TGTGCCAGCAGACCGGGGCCAAGAGCCGCTGAAGCTTTCTTT. Its protein product is CASRPGPRAAEAFF.

This clone was recorded a few times. The CDR3 protein is CASSGLRIAGELFF. CDR3 in DNA: TGTGCCAGTAGTGGACTACGGATCGCCGGGGAGCTGTTTTTT. The chain is built from TRBV19 and TRBJ2-2; a weak D match, TRBD2 (6 bases). Germline V gene lookup returns CDR1 LNHDA and CDR2 SQIVND (reference sequence). CDR3 length: 14 amino acids. V was trimmed by 5 bases and J by 6 bases, leaving 13 bases between them.

The rearrangement joins TRBV24-1 to TRBJ2-5; the match to TRBD2 covers 12 bases. With V trimmed by 11 bases and J by 4 bases, 10 bases remained unmatched. In germline, CDR1 is KGHDR, CDR2 SFDVKD. This CDR3 is 15 amino acids long. The CDR3 region has the DNA TGTGCCATCGGAGGGACTAGCGGGCGGGGAGAGACCCAGTACTTC. This gives the protein CAIGGTSGRGETQYF.

The chain uses TRBV19 and TRBJ1-5, with D possibly TRBD1 on 5 matching bases. The CDR3 length is 14 residues. V gave up 2 bases and J gave up 2 bases, with 7 bases separating them. CDR1 LNHDA and CDR2 SQIVND come from the germline V gene (reference sequence). The CDR3 loop reads CASSITGGNQPQHF. CDR3 DNA: TGTGCCAGTAGTATAACGGGGGGCAATCAGCCCCAGCATTTT.

This rearrangement joins TRBV6-5 to TRBJ2-3; 7 bases are shared with TRBD2. The germline V gene has CDR1 MNHEY and CDR2 SVGAGI. V shed 6 bases and J 2 bases; nucleotides not matched to a gene: 8. This CDR3 is built from 15 residues. The CDR3: CASRRRGSFTDTQYF. The DNA of the CDR3 is TGTGCCAGCAGGCGACGCGGGAGTTTCACAGATACGCAGTATTTT.

The V and J genes are TRBV4-2 and TRBJ1-2; D ambiguous. Trimming took 3 bases from V and 8 from J, leaving 10 bases between them. Germline CDR1 LGHNA, CDR2 YNFKEQ. This CDR3 region has 12 residues. The CDR3 DNA reads TGTGCCAGCAGCCAGCAGCTTAGGGGCTACACCTTC. Amino acid sequence: CASSQQLRGYTF.

The chain links TRBV7-2 to TRBJ2-3; D perhaps matches TRBD2 (6 bases). The CDR3 extends over 14 amino acids. The V and J ends lost 2 bases and 6 bases respectively, with 12 bases between them. Per the germline V gene, CDR1 is SGHTA and CDR2 is FQGNSA. The CDR3 DNA reads TGTGCCAGCAGCTTATTGCGACGGGAGGATACGCAGTATTTT. Translating it yields CASSLLRREDTQYF.

V and J are TRBV23-1 and TRBJ2-5; possible D gene TRBD2, 5 bases. TRBV23-1 is treated as an ORF (open reading frame) with a function not yet certain. The V gene lost 4 bases and the J gene lost 1 base, with 10 bases spanning the gap. There are 14 residues in the CDR3. CDR3 sequence: CASSPYEGQETQYF. CDR3 nucleotides: TGCGCCAGCAGTCCCTACGAGGGCCAAGAGACCCAGTACTTC.

The rearrangement links TRBV6-5 to TRBJ1-2; D remains unclear. Germline assignment: CDR1 MNHEY and CDR2 SVGAGI. The CDR3 length is 10 residues. V was pared by 4 bases and J by 14 bases, with 11 bases between. The chain's CDR3 is CASSSAPVTF. CDR3 bases: TGTGCCAGCAGTTCTGCCCCCGTAACCTTC.

This chain links TRBV5-6 with TRBJ2-1; the match to TRBD2 covers 13 bases. The germline gives CDR1 SGHDT, CDR2 YYEEEE. This CDR3 is 16 amino acids long. V was pared by 5 bases and J by 10 bases, with 12 bases of the junction left unmatched. CDR3 bases: TGTGCCAGCAGTTTAGCCGGGACTAGCGGGGTACTGGAGCAGTTCTTC. Residues: CASSLAGTSGVLEQFF.